This T cell receptor (beta chain) emerged from a study of blood T cell repertoires in COVID-19. About the research overall: Both acute and convalescent COVID-19 samples were obtained from the United States, Italy and Spain. PBMCs, B-cell-depleted T cells, or T cells provided the cDNA or gDNA that made up the material.

The junction had 10 bases not matched to a gene; V was cut back by 4 bases and J by 6 bases. Germline loops: CDR1 SQVTM, CDR2 ANQGSEA. This CDR3 has 16 residues. As originally analysed: Amplified reference gene primers provided the basis for estimating nucleated cell counts. Generated by immunoSEQ multiplex PCR, the TCRdb table keeps only in-frame clones and is missing some. Clone size and V and J calls were adopted from that table, with D and trimming inferred from the DNA. Of approximately 82,000 clones in the sample, around 82% were seen once. The J gene is TRBJ2-2, the V gene TRBV29-1; 11 positions agree with TRBD2. Source material: peripheral blood. The TCR originated in a woman aged 60-75 years with acute or convalescent COVID-19. The CDR3 loop reads CSVGGSGRAGAGELFF. The CDR3 DNA sequence: TGCAGCGTTGGTGGTAGCGGGAGGGCAGGTGCCGGGGAGCTGTTTTTT.